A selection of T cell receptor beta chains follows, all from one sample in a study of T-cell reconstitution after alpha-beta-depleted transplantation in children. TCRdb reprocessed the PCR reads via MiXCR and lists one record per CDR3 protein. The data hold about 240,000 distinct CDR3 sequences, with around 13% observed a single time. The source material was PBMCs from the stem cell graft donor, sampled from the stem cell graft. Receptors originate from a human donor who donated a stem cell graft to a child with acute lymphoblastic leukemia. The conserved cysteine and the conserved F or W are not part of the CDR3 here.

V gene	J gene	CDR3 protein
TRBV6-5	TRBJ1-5	ASSSGTGSLSNQPQH
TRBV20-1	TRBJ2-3	SARRGGRTDTQY
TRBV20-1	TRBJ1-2	SARDLGQIYGYT
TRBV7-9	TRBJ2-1	ASSLRSPMVDEQF
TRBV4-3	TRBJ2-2	ASSQDLSQAGGPGELF
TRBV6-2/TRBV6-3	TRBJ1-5	ATKDVQGASNQPQH
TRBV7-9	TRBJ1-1	ASRRFDRNTEAF
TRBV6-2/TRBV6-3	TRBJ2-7	ASTLGDEQY
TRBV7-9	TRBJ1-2	ASSPEDRADGYT
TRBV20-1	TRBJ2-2	SARDSQGLGELF
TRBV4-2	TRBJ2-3	ASSQGSADTQY
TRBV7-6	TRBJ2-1	ASSLGTGGWF
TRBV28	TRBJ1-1	ASRRGVNTEAF